The source of this TCR beta chain is a study of early stage breast cancer tumors (dated by TCRdb to about 2017). In terms of the full investigation: Of the approximately 15 invasive breast tumors, roughly eleven were found to be estrogen receptor-positive, progesterone receptor-positive and HER2-negative. The samples as a whole yielded around 2.4 million detected templates, corresponding to roughly 1.1 million unique clonotypes. A read coverage of roughly 10-fold per sample was achieved on average. About 70% of the 12 ER+/PR+/HER2- tumors were invasive ductal carcinomas, while the other four were invasive lobular carcinomas. Results and caveats for the whole study, not just this receptor: Greater similarity was observed between blood and normal breast repertoires than between blood and tumor repertoires, and tumor was distinguished from normal in about 85% of the 16 patients when each tissue was compared with blood. Chain pairing and functional markers such as CD4, CD8 and FOXP3 were missed by bulk genomic DNA sequencing of unsorted cells. Tumors showed roughly 2.5-fold higher T cell density and higher clonality than adjacent normal breast tissue. Enriched TCRB sequences shared across patients were mostly commonly generated sequences, unlikely to play an important role in the tumor microenvironment. Because the cohort was small, analysis by tumor subtype was not possible.

About this clone: Which antigen it targets is not known. Per-base qualities were not stored, and no clone one base away is much larger.

Every sample was amplified as two independent genomic DNA replicates, using roughly 0.45 ug for blood and about 1.6 ug for tumor or normal breast. Following the manufacturer's instructions, the ImmunoSeq Intro kit was used to carry out TCRB sequencing on genomic DNA. Multiplex PCR ran 25 to 40 cycles with proprietary primers and spike-in control sequences for absolute quantification. Single-end 150-bp reads were used to sequence an 87-bp fragment spanning the CDR3 and the flanking V and J genes. Each lane of an Illumina MiSeq using version 3.0 chemistry carried seven multiplexed samples, with two replicates per sample. The study's own analysis went as follows. The vendor's proprietary pipeline processed the raw data and merged both replicates into a single result for each sample. To define clonotypes, the study grouped productive rearrangements that shared the V-gene family, CDR3 amino acid sequence and J-gene segment. Clonality was calculated as 1 minus the normalized Shannon entropy (Pielou evenness) of TCRB abundances. To estimate T cell density, the total number of templates was divided by the number of input cells, which was inferred from the amount of DNA input. Recon with default parameters was used to estimate total repertoire diversity and clonality. A clonotype was considered tumor-enriched if its abundance in tumor exceeded 0.1% and was at least 32-fold higher than its abundance in normal breast. This immuneACCESS table, as held by TCRdb, lists in-frame sequences with V and J called but not all clones. Of the missing ones, under half trace to an unresolved V gene in checked studies; the others have no known cause. From that table come the V and J calls and clone size; the DNA was used to work out D and trimming. Across this sample there are 25,000 to 35,000 clones, with 75% to 85% seen only once. About 13% of the sample goes to the ten largest clones.

The study profiled bulk TCR beta-chain repertoires in matched peripheral blood, tumor and adjacent normal breast tissue taken from approximately 15 patients with early-stage breast cancer. Before surgery, roughly 5-11 mL of whole blood was collected into EDTA tubes and then processed within 2 hours. Peripheral blood mononuclear cells were isolated by Ficoll-Paque centrifugation in SepMate-50 tubes. For storage in liquid nitrogen, PBMCs were cryopreserved as aliquots of about 1.9 to 4.5 million cells in approximately 90% FBS with around 10% DMSO. The Qiagen AllPrep DNA/RNA Mini kit was used to extract genomic DNA. V trim: 9 bases; J trim: 0 bases; unmatched bases: 4. The germline V gene yields SGHNT for CDR1 and YENEEA for CDR2. Including cysteine and phenylalanine, the CDR3 has 13 amino acids. Only the CDR3 part of the read is kept: 39 bases, read in frame from the first base.

In this chain, TRBV11-3 is recombined with TRBJ2-7; 8 middle bases align to TRBD1. The sample comprised blood. This TCR was sampled from a person in their sixties with breast cancer. The nucleotide sequence is given as TGTGCCAGGAGGACAGGGCGCTCCTACGAGCAGTACTTC. This gives the protein CARRTGRSYEQYF.